One sample yielded the 14 T cell receptor beta chains listed below, sequenced in a study of T cells in Graves' hyperthyroidism and ophthalmopathy. There were TCR beta CDR3 regions amplified from RNA transcripts. The primer set for the first-round RT-PCR of the TCR CDR3 was HTBI. Each CDR3 protein is one row after TCRdb ran MiXCR on the multiplex PCR reads. The sample lists roughly 500,000 distinct CDR3 sequences, roughly 13% seen once, with 5% to 7% in the top ten. The specimen sequenced was blood. These receptors originate from a woman in her twenties or thirties with Graves' hyperthyroidism that later progressed to Graves' ophthalmopathy.

Only a few counts were recorded for this clonotype. The chain carries TRBV25-1 and TRBJ1-6, with D tentatively TRBD1 (5 bases). CDR1 and CDR2 (germline): MGHDK, SYGVNS. V lost 1 base to trimming and J lost 13 bases, with 8 bases between them. The CDR3 consists of 12 residues. CDR3 coding DNA: TGTGCCAGCAGTGAATTGGGGGGGCCCCTCCACTTT. Amino acid sequence: CASSELGGPLHF.

This clonotype was counted at least ten times. This chain connects TRBV29-1 to TRBJ2-2; the D is unclear. CDR1 is SQVTM, CDR2 ANQGSEA, per germline. The CDR3 totals 13 residues. Trimming stripped 4 bases from V and 3 bases from J, with 9 bases between. The CDR3 bases are TGCAGCGTTGTTCGGCCTGACACCGGGGAGCTGTTTTTT. Translating gives CSVVRPDTGELFF.

This clonotype was observed at least ten times. The chain is built from TRBV12-3 or TRBV12-4 and TRBJ2-2; 10 positions match TRBD1. V lost 6 bases and J lost 6; bases outside the gene matches: 7. This CDR3 spans 15 amino acids. The CDR3, as DNA: TGTGCCAGCAGACCGAGGACAGGGGGGTCCGGGGAGCTGTTTTTT. Translated: CASRPRTGGSGELFF.

This clonotype was seen more than once but under ten times. The chain links TRBV7-2 to TRBJ1-2, with a weak D call TRBD1 (5 bases). Germline-derived CDR1 and CDR2 are SGHTA and FQGNSA. Between the trimmed V and J ends, which lost 6 bases and 4 bases, there was a span of 9 bases. The CDR3 spans 12 residues. The CDR3 nucleotides read TGTGCCAGCAGACAAGACAGCTATGGCTACACCTTC. This gives the protein CASRQDSYGYTF.

This clonotype was observed many times. CDR3 residues: CASSSSRGYTF. CDR3 sequence (DNA): TGTGCCAGCAGCTCATCCAGGGGCTACACCTTC. This sequence joins TRBV6-1 and TRBJ1-2, with D hard to call. Trimming removed 6 bases at V and 8 bases at J, with 10 bases between. This CDR3 region has 11 residues. The germline V gene has CDR1 MNHNS and CDR2 SASEGT.

This clonotype was recorded many times. The chain uses TRBV7-3 and TRBJ2-2, with D tentatively TRBD1 (5 bases). The CDR3 is 16 residues long. V gave up 5 bases and J gave up 0 bases, with 13 bases separating them. Germline V gene lookup returns CDR1 SGHTA and CDR2 FQGTGA. CDR3 region: CASSPHPGTNTGELFF. The CDR3 DNA sequence: TGTGCCAGCAGCCCCCACCCAGGGACGAACACCGGGGAGCTGTTTTTT. The full variable domain, its missing parts supplied by reference TRBV7-3 and TRBJ2-2, is GAGVSQTPSNKVTEKGKYVELRCDPISGHTALYWYRQSLGQGPEFLIYFQGTGAADDSGLPNDRFFAVRPEGSVSTLKIQRTERGDSAVYLCASSPHPGTNTGELFFGEGSRLTVL.

This clonotype was counted ten times or more. The rearrangement uses TRBV3-1 and TRBJ2-7; D remains unclear. The V gene lost 0 bases and the J gene lost 6 bases, with 18 bases spanning the gap. The CDR3 covers 16 residues. Germline CDR1 LGHDT, CDR2 YNNKEL (reference sequence). CDR3 loop: CASSQESGRRPGEQYF. The CDR3, as DNA: TGTGCCAGCAGCCAAGAGTCAGGCCGAAGGCCGGGCGAGCAGTACTTC.

Many counts were recorded for this clonotype. V usage is TRBV3-1 and J usage is TRBJ2-1; 10 positions agree with TRBD2. V gave up 3 bases and J gave up 4 bases; unmatched junction bases: 9. There are 17 residues in the CDR3. The germline V gene has CDR1 LGHDT and CDR2 YNNKEL (reference sequence). DNA of the CDR3: TGTGCCAGCAGCCAGCGCACGGGGACTAGCGTTTACAATGAGCAGTTCTTC. It codes for CASSQRTGTSVYNEQFF.

In regard to this clonotype: A much larger clone lies one base from this, so it may be a read error. This chain uses TRBV6-9 with TRBJ1-4; possible D gene TRBD1, 5 bases. Trimming removed 3 bases at V and 4 bases at J, with 12 bases between. The CDR3 covers 15 residues. Looked up from germline, CDR1 is MNHGY and CDR2 is SVAAGI. The CDR3 loop is CASSYQTVFNEKLFF. For the CDR3, the DNA is TGTGCCAGCAGTTACCAGACAGTTTTTAATGAAAAACTGTTTTTT.

This clonotype was detected ten times or more. V usage is TRBV11-2 and J usage is TRBJ1-4; D unclear. Trimming left V 4 bases short and J 0 bases short, with 12 bases between. The CDR3 has 16 residues. Germline loops: CDR1 SGHAT, CDR2 FQNNGV. The CDR3 reads CASSSLSVSTNEKLFF. The CDR3 coding sequence is TGTGCCAGCAGCTCATTATCCGTTTCAACTAATGAAAAACTGTTTTTT.

The V and J genes are TRBV20-1 and TRBJ1-2; a possible D gene is TRBD1 (6 bases). This CDR3 comprises 16 residues. Trimming pared 5 bases from V and 0 bases from J, leaving 19 bases between. The germline CDR1 and CDR2 sequences are DFQATT and SNEGSKA (reference sequence). The DNA of the CDR3 is TGCAGTGCTTCCCTTTCCGCCACAGGGCCTAACTATGGCTACACCTTC. Amino acid sequence: CSASLSATGPNYGYTF.

This clonotype was seen many times. J is TRBJ1-2 and V is TRBV19; maybe TRBD1 (6 bases). The germline V gene has CDR1 LNHDA and CDR2 SQIVND (reference sequence). This CDR3 has 14 amino acids. V was clipped by 0 bases and J by 4 bases, with 9 bases between them. The CDR3 DNA is TGTGCCAGTAGTATAGACTTGGGGGCCTATGGCTACACCTTC. Translating it yields CASSIDLGAYGYTF.

This chain joins TRBV4-1 and TRBJ1-5; D may be TRBD1 (6 bases). From germline, CDR1 is MGHRA and CDR2 YSYEKL. The CDR3 has 18 amino acids. The V gene lost 5 bases and the J gene lost 0 bases, with 20 bases spanning the gap. The CDR3 DNA reads TGCGCCAGCAGCACAAACAAAGAGGGGGTTCATAGCAATCAGCCCCAGCATTTT. This encodes CASSTNKEGVHSNQPQHF.

In its sample, this clonotype was seen a few times. The chain recombines TRBV28 with TRBJ1-2; D might be TRBD1 (6 bases). The CDR3 spans 13 residues. The germline V gene encodes CDR1 MDHEN and CDR2 SYDVKM. V was trimmed by 6 bases and J by 8 bases, leaving 16 bases between them. The CDR3 spells CASRENGGRGYTF. CDR3 bases: TGTGCCAGCAGGGAGAACGGGGGGCGCGGCTACACCTTC.